The present TCR beta chain was sequenced within a study of cytomegalovirus exposure and HLA in healthy donors. The PCR was carried out with 60 Vbeta primers and 13 Jbeta primers. Data came from immunoSEQ multiplex PCR; TCRdb stores just in-frame clones and leaves some out. Of about 150,000 clones listed, around 84% were seen once; the top ten hold 2% to 2.5%. A remark on this clone: No antigen is known for it.

Study-wide findings and caveats: Among immune exposure information, only CMV serostatus was available.

V lost 3 bases and J 1 base, leaving 8 bases between the germline ends. The CDR3 runs to 14 residues. The germline gives CDR1 SGHNT, CDR2 YENEEA. Among the donors, all were healthy bone marrow donors. V gene TRBV11-3 combines with J gene TRBJ2-3, with D perhaps matching TRBD2 (5 bases). The sample taken for sequencing was PBMCs. This TCR derives from a boy aged 2 to 9 in good health and CMV-seronegative. The CDR3 DNA follows: TGTGCCAGCAGCTTGGATAGCGGCACAGATACGCAGTATTTT. It translates to CASSLDSGTDTQYF.